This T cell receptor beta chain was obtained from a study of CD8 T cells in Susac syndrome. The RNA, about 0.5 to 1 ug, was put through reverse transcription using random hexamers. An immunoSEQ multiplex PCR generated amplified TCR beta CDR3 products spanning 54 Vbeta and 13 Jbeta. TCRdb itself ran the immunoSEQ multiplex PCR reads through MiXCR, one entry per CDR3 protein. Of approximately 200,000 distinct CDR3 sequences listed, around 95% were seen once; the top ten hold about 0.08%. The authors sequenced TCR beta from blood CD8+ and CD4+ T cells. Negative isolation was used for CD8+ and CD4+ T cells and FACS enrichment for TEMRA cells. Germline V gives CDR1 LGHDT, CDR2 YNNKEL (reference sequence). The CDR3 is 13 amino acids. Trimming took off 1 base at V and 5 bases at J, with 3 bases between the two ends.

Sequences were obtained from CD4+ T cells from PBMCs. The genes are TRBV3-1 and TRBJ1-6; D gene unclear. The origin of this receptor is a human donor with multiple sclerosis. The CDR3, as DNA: TGTGCCAGCAGCCAAGCCGATAATTCACCCCTCCACTTT. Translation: CASSQADNSPLHF.